Sequencing of this TCR beta chain was carried out in a study of shared clonotypes between healthy human individuals. On the study more broadly: The cohort comprised a couple of women and a few men. Their ages spanned 18 to 49 years.

A CD45RA-negative memory subset and a CD45RA+ naive subset were separated from the CD4+ cells. Germline CDR1 and CDR2: MNHEY and SVGAGI. This CDR3 is built from 15 residues. The V and J ends lost 5 bases and 0 bases respectively, with 11 bases between them. Data came from immunoSEQ multiplex PCR; TCRdb stores just in-frame clones and leaves some out. Of under 600,000 clones listed, more than 95% are singletons. About this clone itself: As yet, its antigen is unknown.

General study results and limits: The small donor group covered limited genetic and exposure diversity.

This sequence joins TRBV6-5 and TRBJ1-3, with D possibly TRBD1 on 6 matching bases. This TCR came from a woman in her 30s in good health. Sequencing was performed on naive CD4+ T cells sorted from blood. The subset was: CD45RA+ positively selected. This CDR3 is CASSTTGTSGNTIYF. CDR3 coding DNA: TGTGCCAGCAGTACAACAGGGACCTCTGGAAACACCATATATTTT.